The clone carrying this TCR beta chain was found a few times. Original processing notes: Quantification of nucleated cells was approximated via reference gene primer amplification. Generated by immunoSEQ multiplex PCR, the TCRdb table keeps only in-frame clones and is missing some. That table is the source of V, J and clone size, and D and trimming were worked out from the DNA. The repertoire holds about 21,000 clones, under 90% seen once, with 5.5% to 6.5% in the top ten. CDR3 length: 15 residues. The germline gives CDR1 SGHTS, CDR2 YDEGEE. V lost 3 bases and J lost 2; bases outside the gene matches: 8. The data are from a study of blood T cell repertoires in COVID-19.

This TCR was recovered from a human donor in a cohort sampled during active COVID-19. Sequences were obtained from peripheral blood. The chain couples TRBV5-8 to TRBJ2-7; 7 bases align to TRBD1. CDR3 nucleotides: TGTGCCAGCAGCTCTCGGACAGGTTCCCCCTACGAGCAGTACTTC. Protein sequence: CASSSRTGSPYEQYF.